What follows is one T cell receptor (beta chain) and its context. Treatment of the sample: around 19 received Ad26.COV2.S at low or high dose, single or two shots; a few received placebo; per-sample allocation not given. On day 63 after the first injection, vaccine and placebo recipients gave samples. A Boston donor was an adult aged 18-55 years. This specimen belongs to a study of Ad26.COV2.S vaccination and SARS-CoV-2 variants. J lost 7 bases, V lost 7 bases, and 11 bases had no gene match. The CDR3 consists of 14 residues. Germline CDR1 is SGHNT and CDR2 is YENEEA. TCRdb's copy holds only in-frame clones and misses some; the assay was immunoSEQ multiplex PCR. The sample records some 330,000 clones, roughly 90% being singletons.

The sequencing used peripheral blood, collected in a trial of Ad26.COV2.S vaccine versus placebo. The TCR was taken from a person between 18 and 59 years old who received the Ad26.COV2.S COVID-19 vaccine or a placebo. The chain employs TRBV11-3 and TRBJ2-3; 7 bases map to TRBD2. The DNA for the CDR3 is TGTGCCAGCACGGGGGACTACCTCACGAATACGCAGTATTTT. It encodes CASTGDYLTNTQYF.